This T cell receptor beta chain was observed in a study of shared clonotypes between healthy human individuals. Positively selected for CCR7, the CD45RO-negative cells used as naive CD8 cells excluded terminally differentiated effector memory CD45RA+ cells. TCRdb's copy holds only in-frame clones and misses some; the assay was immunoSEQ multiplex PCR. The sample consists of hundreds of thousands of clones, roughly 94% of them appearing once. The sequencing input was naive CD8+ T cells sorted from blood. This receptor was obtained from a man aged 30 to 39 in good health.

In nucleotides, the CDR3 is TGTGCCAGTAGTACTATCGTGGCTAGCGGGAGTATCGGGGAGCTGTTTTTT. It is translated as CASSTIVASGSIGELFF. The chain has TRBV19 and TRBJ2-2, with 10 bases fitting TRBD2. This CDR3 region has 17 residues. V lost 4 bases and J lost 7; bases outside the gene matches: 12. The germline gives CDR1 LNHDA, CDR2 SQIVND (reference sequence). The full variable domain, rest sourced from reference TRBV19 and TRBJ2-2, is DGGITQSPKYLFRKEGQNVTLSCEQNLNHDAMYWYRQDPGQGLRLIYYSQIVNDFQKGDIAEGYSVSREKKESFPLTVTSAQKNPTAFYLCASSTIVASGSIGELFFGEGSRLTVL.